This T cell receptor beta chain is drawn from a study of control samples from healthy donors and cancer patients. Sequencing used immunoSEQ multiplex PCR; TCRdb keeps in-frame clones, though not all of them. The data hold some 82,000 clones, with roughly 86% observed a single time. Germline loops: CDR1 SGHNT, CDR2 YYREEE (reference sequence). Trimming took off 4 bases at V and 3 bases at J, with 14 bases between the two ends. CDR3 length: 15 residues. Sequenced material: blood. The clonotype comes from a man between 45 and 60 years old in good health. V and J are TRBV5-4 and TRBJ2-4; D is unresolved. The CDR3 sequence: CASSTTENVKNIQYF. As DNA, the CDR3 is TGTGCCAGCAGCACGACTGAGAATGTCAAAAACATTCAGTACTTC.